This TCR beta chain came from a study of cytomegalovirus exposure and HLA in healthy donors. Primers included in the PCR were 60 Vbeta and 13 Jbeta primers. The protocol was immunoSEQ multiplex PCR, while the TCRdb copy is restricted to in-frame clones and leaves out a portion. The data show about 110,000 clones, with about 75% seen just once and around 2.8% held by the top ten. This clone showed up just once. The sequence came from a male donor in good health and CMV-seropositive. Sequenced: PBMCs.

The CDR3: CASSQDTRDSNYGYTF. CDR3 DNA sequence: TGCGCCAGCAGCCAAGATACTAGGGACAGCAACTATGGCTACACCTTC. The chain couples TRBV4-1 to TRBJ1-2; TRBD1 matches 7 bases. The germline CDR1 and CDR2 sequences are MGHRA and YSYEKL. V was clipped by 0 bases and J by 2 bases; unmatched bases: 6. There are 16 residues in the CDR3.